This T cell receptor beta chain appears in the sequencing data of a study of metastatic and nonmetastatic thyroid tumors. Study background: From malignant and benign thyroid patients, repertoires in blood and in tumor or nodule tissue were compared.

This clone was seen at least ten times. Its antigen is currently unknown. In the study's own analysis: The study took CDR3 differences across clinicopathological groups and made a distant-metastasis classifier for papillary thyroid cancer from them. TCRdb re-called the PCR reads with MiXCR. The V and J calls shown here were made by TCRdb, not taken from the authors' results. This table has about 20,000 clones, approximately 12% appearing once. Until they underwent thyroid surgery, no patient had received any treatment. Broader study findings: The reported finding was significantly higher TCR beta diversity in malignant thyroid tumors relative to benign nodules, in blood and tumor.

Sequenced sample: blood. This receptor was identified in a male donor with papillary thyroid cancer or a benign thyroid nodule (not recorded which). Some clones in this sample may be carry-over from other donors' samples.

The CDR3 sequence is CASSPPDRAHEQYF. Written as DNA, the CDR3 is TGTGCCAGCAGCCCCCCCGACAGGGCCCACGAGCAGTACTTC. The chain recombines TRBV7-6 with TRBJ2-7; 7 bases align to TRBD1. Germline V CDR1 and CDR2: SGHVS, FNYEAQ. Trimming cost V 5 bases and J 5 bases; bases outside gene matches: 9. This CDR3 spans 14 amino acids.